This TCR beta chain was recovered during a study of regulatory T cells in long-lasting Graves disease. Whole-study findings and limits: Segments TRBV28, TRBJ1-2 and TRBJ2-5 showed preferential usage in persistent disease.

Time point of the sample: newly diagnosed GD, antithyroid drugs for less than 3 months. PBMC RNA was the source of the TCR library. Germline loops: CDR1 DFQATT, CDR2 SNEGSKA (reference sequence). This CDR3 is built from 14 residues. Trimming pared 3 bases from V and 4 bases from J, leaving 15 bases between. Assembly of TCR beta libraries relied on iRepertoire HTBI primers together with Arm-PCR of CDR3 regions. TCRdb re-called the multiplex PCR reads with MiXCR, one entry per CDR3 protein. This table holds 390,000 or so distinct CDR3 sequences, around 11% found once. In this sample, this clonotype turned up many times. Its matching antigen is unknown. The sample was also reused in another study, on T cells in Graves' hyperthyroidism and ophthalmopathy. That work adds: With the HTBI primer set, the TCR CDR3 went through a first round of RT-PCR.

The sample was peripheral blood mononuclear cells (PBMCs), taken at new diagnosis, from a patient treated with antithyroid drugs. V is TRBV20-1 and J is TRBJ1-2, with D hard to call. This receptor was obtained from a woman younger than 30 with Graves disease. DNA for the CDR3: TGCAGTGCTAGGCCGAGTATCCTAGGCTATGGCTACACCTTC. Its translation is CSARPSILGYGYTF.